This TCR beta chain came from a study of identical twins. Note on this clonotype: The antigen is unknown.

One entry per CDR3 protein results from TCRdb running MiXCR on the 5' RACE reads. The sample lists fewer than 250,000 distinct CDR3 sequences; about 7% were seen once. Findings and caveats of the study: In drawing conclusions, the study used cross-sectional statistical analysis and did not follow the same donors. Carriage of fewer insertions was seen in abundant cord blood beta clonotypes, whereas memory repertoires showed none. Surplus twin overlap in beta out-of-frame sequences was less pronounced.

This CDR3 is 15 amino acids long. Looked up from germline, CDR1 is DFQATT and CDR2 is SNEGSKA (reference sequence). V dropped 6 bases and J dropped 2 bases, with 19 bases sitting between them. Healthy Caucasians, and only they, were the donors. The same sample was also used in a study of yellow fever vaccine responses in identical twins.

Sequenced: memory (CD45RO+) T cells sorted from blood. The clonotype was recovered from a woman aged 18-30 years in good health. The chain links TRBV20-1 to TRBJ2-5, with D maybe TRBD1 (6 bases). The DNA for the CDR3 is TGCAGTGCCAAGAGGACAGCCACCCAACAAGAGACCCAGTACTTC. Encoded protein: CSAKRTATQQETQYF.